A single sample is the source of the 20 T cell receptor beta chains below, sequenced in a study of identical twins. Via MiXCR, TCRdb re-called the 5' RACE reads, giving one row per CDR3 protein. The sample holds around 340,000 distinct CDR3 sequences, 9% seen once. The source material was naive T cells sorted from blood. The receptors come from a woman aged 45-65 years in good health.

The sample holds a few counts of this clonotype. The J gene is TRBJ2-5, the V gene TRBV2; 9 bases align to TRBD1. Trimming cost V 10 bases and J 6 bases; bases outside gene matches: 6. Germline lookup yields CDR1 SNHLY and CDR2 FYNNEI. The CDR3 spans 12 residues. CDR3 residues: CATLDRGKTQYF. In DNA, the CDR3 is TGTGCCACTTTGGACAGGGGCAAGACCCAGTACTTC. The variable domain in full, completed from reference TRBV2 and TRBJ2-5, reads EPEVTQTPSHQVTQMGQEVILRCVPISNHLYFYWYRQILGQKVEFLVSFYNNEISEKSEIFDDQFSVERPDGSNFTLKIRSTKLEDSAMYFCATLDRGKTQYFGPGTRLLVL.

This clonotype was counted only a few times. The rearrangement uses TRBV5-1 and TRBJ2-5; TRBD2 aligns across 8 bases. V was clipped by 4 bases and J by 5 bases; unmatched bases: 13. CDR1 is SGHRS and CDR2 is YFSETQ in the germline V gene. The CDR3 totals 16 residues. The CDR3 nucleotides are TGCGCCAGCAGCCTCGGGGGAGCGGGAGCTTGGGAGACCCAGTACTTC. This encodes CASSLGGAGAWETQYF.

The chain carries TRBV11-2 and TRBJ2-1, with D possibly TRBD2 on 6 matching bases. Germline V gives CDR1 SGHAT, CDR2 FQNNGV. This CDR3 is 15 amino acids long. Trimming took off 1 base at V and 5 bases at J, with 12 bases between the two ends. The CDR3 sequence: CASSLGSGGNNEQFF. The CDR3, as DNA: TGTGCCAGCAGCTTAGGGAGTGGGGGGAACAATGAGCAGTTCTTC.

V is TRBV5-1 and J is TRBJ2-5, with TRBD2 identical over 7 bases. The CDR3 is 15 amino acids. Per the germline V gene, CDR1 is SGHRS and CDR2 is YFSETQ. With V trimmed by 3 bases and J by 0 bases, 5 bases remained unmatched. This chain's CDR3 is CASSSPRGYQETQYF. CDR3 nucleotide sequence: TGCGCCAGCAGCTCCCCGCGGGGGTACCAAGAGACCCAGTACTTC.

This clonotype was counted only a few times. The CDR3 sequence is CSASDREATGELFF. In DNA form, the CDR3 reads TGCAGTGCTAGTGACAGGGAGGCCACCGGGGAGCTGTTTTTT. V and J are TRBV20-1 and TRBJ2-2; TRBD1 is a possible D gene (7 bases). V was clipped by 3 bases and J by 4 bases, with 12 bases between them. CDR1 and CDR2 (germline): DFQATT, SNEGSKA (reference sequence). The CDR3 loop spans 14 amino acids.

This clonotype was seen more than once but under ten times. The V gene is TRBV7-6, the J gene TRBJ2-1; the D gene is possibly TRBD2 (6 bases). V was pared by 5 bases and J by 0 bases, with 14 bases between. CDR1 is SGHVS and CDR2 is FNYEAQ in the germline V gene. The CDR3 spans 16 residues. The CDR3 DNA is TGTGCCAGCAGCGCGAGACTAGGGAGCTCCTACAATGAGCAGTTCTTC. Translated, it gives CASSARLGSSYNEQFF. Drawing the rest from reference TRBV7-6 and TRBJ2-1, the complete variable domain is GAGVSQSPRYKVTKRGQDVALRCDPISGHVSLYWYRQALGQGPEFLTYFNYEAQQDKSGLPNDRFSAERPEGSISTLTIQRTEQRDSAMYRCASSARLGSSYNEQFFGPGTRLTVL.

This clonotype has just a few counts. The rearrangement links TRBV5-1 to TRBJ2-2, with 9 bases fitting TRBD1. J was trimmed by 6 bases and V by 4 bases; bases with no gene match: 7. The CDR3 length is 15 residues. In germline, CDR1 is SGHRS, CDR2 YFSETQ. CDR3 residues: CASSPRTGEAGELFF. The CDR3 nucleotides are TGCGCCAGCAGCCCGAGGACAGGGGAGGCCGGGGAGCTGTTTTTT.

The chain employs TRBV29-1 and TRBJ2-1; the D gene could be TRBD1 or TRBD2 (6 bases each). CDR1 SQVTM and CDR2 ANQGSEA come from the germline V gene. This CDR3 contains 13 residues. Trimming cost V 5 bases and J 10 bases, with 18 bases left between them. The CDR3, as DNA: TGCAGCGTTAGGGGGGCAGTTTACCCGGAGCAGTTCTTC. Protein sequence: CSVRGAVYPEQFF.

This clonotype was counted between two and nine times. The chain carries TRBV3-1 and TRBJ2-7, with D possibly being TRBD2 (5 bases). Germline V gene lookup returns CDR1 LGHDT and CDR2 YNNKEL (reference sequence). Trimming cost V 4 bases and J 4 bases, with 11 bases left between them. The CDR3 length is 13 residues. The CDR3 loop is CASSPTGLYEQYF. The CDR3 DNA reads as TGTGCCAGCAGCCCCACCGGACTTTACGAGCAGTACTTC.

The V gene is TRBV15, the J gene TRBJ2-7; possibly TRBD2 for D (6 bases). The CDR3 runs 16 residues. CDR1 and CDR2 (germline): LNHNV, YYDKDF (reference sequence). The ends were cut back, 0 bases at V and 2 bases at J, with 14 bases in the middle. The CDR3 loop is CATSRDGPRGAYEQYV. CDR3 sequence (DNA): TGTGCCACCAGCAGAGATGGGCCCCGCGGGGCCTACGAGCAGTACGTC.

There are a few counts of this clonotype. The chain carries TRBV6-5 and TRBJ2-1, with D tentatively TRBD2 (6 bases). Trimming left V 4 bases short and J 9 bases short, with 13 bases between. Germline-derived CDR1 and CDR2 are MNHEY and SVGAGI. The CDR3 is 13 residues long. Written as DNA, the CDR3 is TGTGCCAGCAGTTTGTGGGAGGAGGGTGAGCAGTTCTTC. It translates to CASSLWEEGEQFF.

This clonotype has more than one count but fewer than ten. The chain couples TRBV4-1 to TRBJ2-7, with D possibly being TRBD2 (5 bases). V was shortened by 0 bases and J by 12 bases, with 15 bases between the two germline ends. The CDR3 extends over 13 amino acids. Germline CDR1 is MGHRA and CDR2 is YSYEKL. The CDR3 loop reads CASSQERGSYPYV. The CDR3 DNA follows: TGCGCCAGCAGCCAAGAGAGAGGGAGCTATCCGTACGTC.

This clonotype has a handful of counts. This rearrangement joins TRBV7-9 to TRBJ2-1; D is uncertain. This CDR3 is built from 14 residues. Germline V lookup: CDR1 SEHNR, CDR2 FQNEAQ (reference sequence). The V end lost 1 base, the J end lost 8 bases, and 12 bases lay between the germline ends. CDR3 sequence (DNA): TGTGCCAGCAGCTTAGAGGGATCAGGCCATGAGCAGTTCTTC. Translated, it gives CASSLEGSGHEQFF.

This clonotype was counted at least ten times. The DNA for the CDR3 is TGTGCCAGCAGTTTTTGGGGGGCGGTTGATGAGCAGTTCTTC. It codes for CASSFWGAVDEQFF. The chain employs TRBV12-3 or TRBV12-4 and TRBJ2-1; either TRBD1 or TRBD2 may supply D (6 bases each). The CDR3 is made up of 14 amino acids. V was pared by 3 bases and J by 8 bases, with 14 bases between.

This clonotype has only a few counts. CDR3 sequence (DNA): TGTGCCAGTCTACCCCGACCGTTACAAGGGGAGCTGTTTTTT. Encoded protein: CASLPRPLQGELFF. This chain connects TRBV19 to TRBJ2-2, with D uncertain. The V gene lost 8 bases and the J gene lost 8 bases, with 18 bases spanning the gap. The CDR3 spans 14 residues. CDR1 LNHDA and CDR2 SQIVND come from the germline V gene (reference sequence).

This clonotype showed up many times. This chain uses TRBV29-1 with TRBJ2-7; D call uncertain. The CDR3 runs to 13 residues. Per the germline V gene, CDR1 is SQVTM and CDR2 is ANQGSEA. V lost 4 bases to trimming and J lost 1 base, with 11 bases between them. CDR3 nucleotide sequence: TGCAGCGTTGTTGACGGTGCTTCCTACGAGCAGTACTTC. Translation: CSVVDGASYEQYF.

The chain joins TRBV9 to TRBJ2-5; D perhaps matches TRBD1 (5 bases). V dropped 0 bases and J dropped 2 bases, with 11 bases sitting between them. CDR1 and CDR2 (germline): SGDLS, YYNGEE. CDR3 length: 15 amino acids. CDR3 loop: CASSVAPGQQETQYF. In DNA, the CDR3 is TGTGCCAGCAGCGTAGCTCCAGGGCAACAAGAGACCCAGTACTTC.

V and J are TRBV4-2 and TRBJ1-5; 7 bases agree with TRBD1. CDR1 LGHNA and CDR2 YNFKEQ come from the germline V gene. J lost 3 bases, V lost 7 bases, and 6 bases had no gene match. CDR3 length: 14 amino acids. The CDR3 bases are TGTGCCAGCACCCAGGGGGGCTCCAATCAGCCCCAGCATTTT. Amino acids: CASTQGGSNQPQHF.

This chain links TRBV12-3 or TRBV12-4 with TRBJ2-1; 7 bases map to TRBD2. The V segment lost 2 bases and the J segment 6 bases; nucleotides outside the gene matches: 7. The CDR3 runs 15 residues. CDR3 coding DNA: TGTGCCAGCAGTTTACGAGCGGGGCTTGCCAATGAGCAGTTCTTC. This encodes CASSLRAGLANEQFF.

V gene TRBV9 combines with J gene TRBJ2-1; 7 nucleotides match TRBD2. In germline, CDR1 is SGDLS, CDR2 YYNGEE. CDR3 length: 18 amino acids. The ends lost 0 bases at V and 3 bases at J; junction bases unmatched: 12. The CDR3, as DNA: TGTGCCAGCAGCGTAGGTCCTAGCGGAGCGTACCTCTACAATGAGCAGTTCTTC. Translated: CASSVGPSGAYLYNEQFF.